These 30 T cell receptor beta chains share one sample of origin, sequenced in a study of shared clonotypes between healthy human individuals. CD45RO-negative, CCR7-positively selected cells formed the naive CD8 fraction, excluding terminally differentiated effector memory CD45RA+ cells. Generated by immunoSEQ multiplex PCR, the TCRdb table keeps only in-frame clones and is missing some. The profile covers around 2,100,000 clones, with around 96% appearing a single time and 1.2% taken by the ten largest. Sequenced material: naive CD8+ T cells sorted from blood. These receptors all come from a man between 18 and 29 years old in good health.

This clone was picked up one time. The chain carries TRBV19 and TRBJ1-1, with D uncertain. V gave up 1 base and J gave up 10 bases, with 13 bases separating them. The CDR3 is 13 residues long. Germline V gene sequence: CDR1 LNHDA, CDR2 SQIVND (reference sequence). The CDR3 is CASSIGTGYLAFF. The CDR3 bases are TGTGCCAGTAGTATAGGGACGGGCTATCTAGCTTTCTTT.

The chain employs TRBV18 and TRBJ2-7; tentative D call: TRBD1 (6 bases). Looked up from germline, CDR1 is KGHSH and CDR2 is LQKENI. The CDR3 consists of 13 residues. Trimming cost V 8 bases and J 2 bases, with 13 bases left between them. DNA of the CDR3: TGTGCCAGCGCAGTAGGGGGTCCCTACGAGCAGTACTTC. Translating it yields CASAVGGPYEQYF. The variable domain in full, with the rest retrieved from reference TRBV18 and TRBJ2-7, is NAGVMQNPRHLVRRRGQEARLRCSPMKGHSHVYWYRQLPEEGLKFMVYLQKENIIDESGMPKERFSAEFPKEGPSILRIQQVVRGDSAAYFCASAVGGPYEQYFGPGTRLTVT.

The rearrangement joins TRBV27 to TRBJ2-2; D is perhaps TRBD1 or TRBD2 (5 bases each). The CDR3 covers 17 residues. Germline CDR1 reads MNHEY; CDR2 reads SMNVEV (reference sequence). V lost 6 bases to trimming and J lost 5 bases, with 22 bases between them. The CDR3 region has the DNA TGTGCCAGCAGGGACGGGACCTCTGCATATATAACCGGGGAGCTGTTTTTT. This translates into CASRDGTSAYITGELFF.

The V and J genes are TRBV6-5 and TRBJ2-7, with TRBD2 matching 11 bases. The CDR3 has 15 amino acids. Per the germline V gene, CDR1 is MNHEY and CDR2 is SVGAGI. V lost 9 bases, J lost 0 bases, and 7 bases stayed unmatched. The CDR3 spells CASYGGLADSYEQYF. The DNA for the CDR3 is TGTGCCAGTTACGGGGGACTAGCGGACTCCTACGAGCAGTACTTC.

This clone was recorded only once. The V call is TRBV9, the J call TRBJ2-5; D remains unclear. The CDR3 has 13 residues. The V end was cut by 2 bases, the J end by 5 bases, with 10 bases between. In germline, CDR1 is SGDLS, CDR2 YYNGEE. CDR3 nucleotides: TGTGCCAGCAGCGTCCCGCCGGCGGAGACCCAGTACTTC. It translates to CASSVPPAETQYF.

The V gene is TRBV13, the J gene TRBJ1-1, with 7 bases identical to TRBD1. V lost 5 bases to trimming and J lost 1 base; unmatched junction nucleotides: 7. CDR3 size: 15 residues. Germline V lookup: CDR1 PRHDT, CDR2 FYEKMQ (reference sequence). As DNA, the CDR3 is TGTGCCAGCAGCCCTTGGACAGGCACGAACACTGAAGCTTTCTTT. Residues: CASSPWTGTNTEAFF.

The rearrangement joins TRBV19 to TRBJ2-5, with TRBD2 matching over 8 bases. CDR1 is LNHDA and CDR2 is SQIVND in the germline V gene (reference sequence). V shed 5 bases and J 4 bases; nucleotides not matched to a gene: 3. CDR3 length: 13 amino acids. In DNA, the CDR3 is TGTGCCAGTAGTGCGGGGGGCCTAGAGACCCAGTACTTC. It is translated as CASSAGGLETQYF.

The chain links TRBV5-6 to TRBJ1-1; 9 bases are a match to TRBD1. V shed 2 bases and J 4 bases; nucleotides not matched to a gene: 3. The CDR3 totals 14 residues. From germline, CDR1 is SGHDT and CDR2 YYEEEE. CDR3 loop: CASSFWTGATEAFF. The CDR3 DNA follows: TGTGCCAGCAGCTTCTGGACAGGGGCCACTGAAGCTTTCTTT. The full variable domain, with the rest looked up from reference TRBV5-6 and TRBJ1-1, is DAGVTQSPTHLIKTRGQQVTLRCSPKSGHDTVSWYQQALGQGPQFIFQYYEEEERQRGNFPDRFSGHQFPNYSSELNVNALLLGDSALYLCASSFWTGATEAFFGQGTRLTVV.

This chain joins TRBV6-5 and TRBJ2-7; no clear D. Germline V CDR1 and CDR2: MNHEY, SVGAGI. The CDR3 consists of 16 residues. Trimming left V 0 bases short and J 4 bases short, with 16 bases between. The CDR3 nucleotides read TGTGCCAGCAGTTACTCGCTTGGACCGGCTGTTTACGAGCAGTACTTC. It translates to CASSYSLGPAVYEQYF.

This sequence joins TRBV7-9 and TRBJ2-5, with 7 bases lining up with TRBD1. The germline V gene encodes CDR1 SEHNR and CDR2 FQNEAQ (reference sequence). V shed 7 bases and J 2 bases; nucleotides not matched to a gene: 4. This CDR3 has 13 residues. The CDR3 region is CASTMTGQETQYF. CDR3 DNA sequence: TGTGCCAGCACCATGACAGGGCAAGAGACCCAGTACTTC.

The V call is TRBV15, the J call TRBJ1-1; D unclear. Germline V lookup: CDR1 LNHNV, CDR2 YYDKDF (reference sequence). The CDR3 length is 14 residues. Between the trimmed V and J ends, which lost 1 base and 3 bases, there was a span of 9 bases. This chain's CDR3 is CATSRVGVDTEAFF. The CDR3 DNA sequence: TGTGCCACCAGCAGAGTGGGAGTAGACACTGAAGCTTTCTTT.

V usage is TRBV7-2 and J usage is TRBJ1-2; D may be TRBD1 (5 bases). Trimming took off 1 base at V and 7 bases at J, with 13 bases between the two ends. CDR3 length: 14 residues. CDR1 is SGHTA, CDR2 FQGNSA, per germline. CDR3 bases: TGTGCCAGCAGCTTAGAGGGGCCGCACCTTGGCTACACCTTC. Its translation: CASSLEGPHLGYTF.

The chain recombines TRBV5-4 with TRBJ1-1; the D gene is possibly TRBD1 (6 bases). Germline V CDR1 and CDR2: SGHNT, YYREEE (reference sequence). Trimming removed 0 bases from V and 1 base from J, with 10 bases in between. The CDR3 extends over 15 amino acids. CDR3 coding DNA: TGTGCCAGCAGCTTGGGATGGGGGGCGAACACTGAAGCTTTCTTT. Translating it yields CASSLGWGANTEAFF.

This chain joins TRBV5-5 and TRBJ2-7; perhaps TRBD1 as D (6 bases). Trimming left V 4 bases short and J 3 bases short, with 11 bases between. This CDR3 is built from 13 residues. From germline, CDR1 is SGHKS and CDR2 YYEKEE (reference sequence). CDR3 residues: CASSDRLGYEQYF. The CDR3, as DNA: TGTGCCAGCAGCGACAGGTTGGGCTACGAGCAGTACTTC.

The chain employs TRBV6-5 and TRBJ1-1, with D hard to call. This CDR3 has 13 residues. Trimming took 6 bases from V and 0 from J, leaving 8 bases between them. Germline V lookup: CDR1 MNHEY, CDR2 SVGAGI. DNA of the CDR3: TGTGCCAGCAGCCGAGGGATGAACACTGAAGCTTTCTTT. Translating it yields CASSRGMNTEAFF.

The rearrangement joins TRBV30 to TRBJ2-4, with D perhaps TRBD2 (5 bases). This CDR3 spans 16 amino acids. V lost 0 bases and J lost 6, with 18 bases in between. Germline V lookup: CDR1 GTSNPN, CDR2 SVGIG (reference sequence). DNA of the CDR3: TGTGCCTGGAGTGTAGGTGAAGCGGAGAGTGGAAACATTCAGTACTTC. Translating it yields CAWSVGEAESGNIQYF.

The chain recombines TRBV23-1 with TRBJ1-1; D gene uncertain. TRBV23-1 is marked as an open reading frame, function uncertain. This CDR3 comprises 12 residues. The V gene lost 0 bases and the J gene lost 8 bases, with 7 bases spanning the gap. DNA for the CDR3: TGCGCCAGCAGTCAATCGCCGGGGGAAGCTTTCTTT. Its translation is CASSQSPGEAFF.

The chain has TRBV10-2 and TRBJ1-5, with 7 bases that match TRBD1. Germline-derived CDR1 and CDR2 are WSHSY and SAAADI. V shed 7 bases and J 5 bases; nucleotides not matched to a gene: 5. The length of the CDR3 is 13 residues. The CDR3 coding sequence is TGCGCCAGCACGGAGGGGGCCGATCAGCCCCAGCATTTT. Amino acid sequence: CASTEGADQPQHF.

V is TRBV10-3 and J is TRBJ1-1, with D hard to call. This CDR3 contains 12 residues. Germline V CDR1 and CDR2: ENHRY, SYGVKD. Deletions cut 0 bases from V and 8 bases from J, with 7 bases between. CDR3 coding DNA: TGTGCCATCAGTGAGTCTTCTTCCGAAGCTTTCTTT. Protein product: CAISESSSEAFF.

This chain joins TRBV6-6 and TRBJ2-1; D gene ambiguous. The CDR3 has 10 amino acids. V was pared by 6 bases and J by 5 bases, with 2 bases between. Germline CDR1 MNHNY, CDR2 SVGAGI (reference sequence). The CDR3: CASRDNEQFF. The CDR3 DNA is TGTGCCAGCAGGGACAATGAGCAGTTCTTC.

CDR3 sequence reads: CASSQDPVSYEQYF. CDR3 DNA sequence: TGCGCCAGCAGCCAAGATCCGGTTTCCTACGAGCAGTACTTC. V usage is TRBV4-3 and J usage is TRBJ2-7; D gene unclear. V was cut by 0 bases and J by 1 base, with 7 bases left in between. From germline, CDR1 is LGHNA and CDR2 YSLEER. The CDR3 totals 14 residues.

The chain employs TRBV4-3 and TRBJ2-3, with 10 bases fitting TRBD1. After removal of 0 bases from V and 3 bases from J, the junction contained 0 bases not matched to a gene. The CDR3 runs to 15 residues. The germline V gene has CDR1 LGHNA and CDR2 YSLEER. CDR3 DNA: TGCGCCAGCAGCCAAGAGGACAGGGGGACAGATACGCAGTATTTT. Its translation: CASSQEDRGTDTQYF.

This sequence joins TRBV25-1 and TRBJ2-3; no reliable D call. The CDR3 contains 16 residues. Looked up from germline, CDR1 is MGHDK and CDR2 is SYGVNS. V lost 2 bases and J lost 1, with 13 bases in between. In DNA, the CDR3 is TGTGCCAGCAGTGAACTTTCGGTCATGGGCACAGATACGCAGTATTTT. Encoded protein: CASSELSVMGTDTQYF.

CDR3 coding DNA: TGTGCCAGTAGACCGCTAGCGGGGGGCCACAATGAGCAGTTCTTC. Amino acid sequence: CASRPLAGGHNEQFF. The chain uses TRBV19 and TRBJ2-1; TRBD2 aligns across 11 bases. CDR3 length: 15 residues. Germline V CDR1 and CDR2: LNHDA, SQIVND (reference sequence). V gave up 6 bases and J gave up 5 bases; unmatched junction bases: 6.

In the case of this clone: Other DNA sequences in the same sample also yield this CDR3. This rearrangement joins TRBV19 to TRBJ2-7, with 8 nucleotides matching TRBD1. Trimming at V came to 5 bases and at J to 3 bases, leaving 6 bases not matched to a gene. The CDR3 extends over 14 amino acids. CDR1 and CDR2 (germline): LNHDA, SQIVND (reference sequence). In DNA form, the CDR3 reads TGTGCCAGTAGTCCAGGACAGGGAGACTACGAGCAGTACTTC. Translation gives CASSPGQGDYEQYF.

This chain connects TRBV15 to TRBJ1-4; a possible D gene is TRBD1 (5 bases). This CDR3 contains 15 residues. CDR1 LNHNV and CDR2 YYDKDF come from the germline V gene (reference sequence). Trimming pared 1 base from V and 4 bases from J, leaving 10 bases between. CDR3 region: CATSRGQFLNEKLFF. CDR3 nucleotides: TGTGCCACCAGCAGAGGACAGTTCCTTAATGAAAAACTGTTTTTT.

The V gene is TRBV7-6, the J gene TRBJ2-7; 8 nucleotides match TRBD2. Germline V gives CDR1 SGHVS, CDR2 FNYEAQ. The V segment lost 5 bases and the J segment 2 bases; nucleotides outside the gene matches: 5. The CDR3 length is 14 residues. CDR3 protein: CASSTQAGAYEQYF. CDR3 bases: TGTGCCAGCAGCACCCAAGCGGGAGCCTACGAGCAGTACTTC.

The chain uses TRBV4-1 and TRBJ1-6, with a tentative D call TRBD1 (6 bases). The CDR3 is 16 residues long. Looked up from germline, CDR1 is MGHRA and CDR2 is YSYEKL. V was cut by 1 base and J by 7 bases, with 14 bases left in between. Written as DNA, the CDR3 is TGCGCCAGCAGCCAAGGATTTACAGGGTGGAATTCACCCCTCCACTTT. Amino acid sequence: CASSQGFTGWNSPLHF.

V usage is TRBV19 and J usage is TRBJ2-5; 7 nucleotides match TRBD2. The germline V gene has CDR1 LNHDA and CDR2 SQIVND (reference sequence). This CDR3 has 15 amino acids. After removal of 2 bases from V and 4 bases from J, the junction contained 7 bases not matched to a gene. The CDR3 is CASSILAGALETQYF. For the CDR3, the DNA is TGTGCCAGTAGTATATTGGCGGGAGCGTTAGAGACCCAGTACTTC.

The chain links TRBV29-1 to TRBJ2-7; D could derive from TRBD1 or TRBD2 (5 bases each). CDR1 and CDR2 (germline): SQVTM, ANQGSEA. This CDR3 has 14 amino acids. Trimming stripped 4 bases from V and 0 bases from J, with 13 bases between. The CDR3 loop is CSVGGRRNSYEQYF. The CDR3 DNA reads TGCAGCGTTGGGGGACGGCGGAACTCCTACGAGCAGTACTTC.